Following are 4 T cell receptor beta chains from one sample sequenced in a study of T cells in Graves' hyperthyroidism and ophthalmopathy. RNA transcripts served as the template for amplifying TCR beta CDR3 regions. With the HTBI primer set, the TCR CDR3 went through a first round of RT-PCR. TCRdb passed the multiplex PCR reads through MiXCR, listing each CDR3 protein once. This table has about 400,000 distinct CDR3 sequences, just under 15% appearing once. Sequenced input: blood. These receptors originate from a woman aged 25 to 45 with Graves' hyperthyroidism.

This clonotype was recorded many times. The V gene is TRBV6-2 or TRBV6-3, the J gene TRBJ2-7; 10 bases are shared with TRBD2. This CDR3 is 22 amino acids long. The junction had 23 bases not matched to a gene; V was cut back by 2 bases and J by 1 base. Germline values: CDR1 MNHEY, CDR2 SVGEGT. CDR3 region: CASSYESTGHRASGLASYEQYF. In DNA, the CDR3 is TGTGCCAGCAGTTACGAGTCCACGGGACACAGGGCCTCGGGACTAGCGTCCTACGAGCAGTACTTC.

Ten or more counts support this clonotype. The V gene is TRBV11-2, the J gene TRBJ2-7; the D gene is possibly TRBD1 (5 bases). The germline V gene has CDR1 SGHAT and CDR2 FQNNGV. This CDR3 comprises 13 residues. Deletions cut 5 bases from V and 0 bases from J, with 8 bases between. CDR3 residues: CASSQGISYEQYF. For the CDR3, the DNA is TGTGCCAGCAGCCAGGGAATCTCCTACGAGCAGTACTTC.

The sample holds many counts of this clonotype. The J gene is TRBJ2-1, the V gene TRBV7-2; D may match TRBD1 or TRBD2 (5 bases each). The germline CDR1 and CDR2 sequences are SGHTA and FQGNSA. The V end lost 1 base, the J end lost 2 bases, and 12 bases lay between the germline ends. This CDR3 comprises 16 residues. CDR3 nucleotide sequence: TGTGCCAGCAGCTTAGACGCAGGGCGGGCCTACAATGAGCAGTTCTTC. Translating gives CASSLDAGRAYNEQFF.

This clonotype appeared a few times. The chain couples TRBV7-3 to TRBJ1-1, with unresolved D. This CDR3 region has 11 residues. V lost 7 bases and J lost 11, with 14 bases in between. In germline, CDR1 is SGHTA, CDR2 FQGTGA. For the CDR3, the DNA is TGTGCCAGCATCTATCCCTTGCTGGCTTTCTTT. This gives the protein CASIYPLLAFF.